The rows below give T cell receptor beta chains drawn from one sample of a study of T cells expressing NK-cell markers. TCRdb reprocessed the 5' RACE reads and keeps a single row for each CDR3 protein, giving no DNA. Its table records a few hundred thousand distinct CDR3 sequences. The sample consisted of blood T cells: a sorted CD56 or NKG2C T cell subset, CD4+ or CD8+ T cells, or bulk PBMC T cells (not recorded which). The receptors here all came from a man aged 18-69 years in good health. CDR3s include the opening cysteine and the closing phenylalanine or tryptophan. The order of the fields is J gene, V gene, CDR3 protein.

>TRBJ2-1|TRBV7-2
CASSLLRDRDDEQFF
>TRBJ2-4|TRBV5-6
CASSLVGQGTVLAKNIQYF
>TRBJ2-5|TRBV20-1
CSADARTSQETQYF
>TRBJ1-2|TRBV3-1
CASSTENSYGYTF
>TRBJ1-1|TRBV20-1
CSALRGGGVNTEAFF
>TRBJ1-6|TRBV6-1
CASTSGYNSPLHF
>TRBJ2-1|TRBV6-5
CASSYSPSSYNEQFF
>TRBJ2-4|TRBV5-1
CASSFGVGENIQYF
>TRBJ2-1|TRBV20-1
CSAPIAGSYNEQFF
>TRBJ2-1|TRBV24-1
CATSDATGVYNEQFF
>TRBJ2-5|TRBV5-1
CASRTSGGLKETQYF
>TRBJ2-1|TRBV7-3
CASSEVALAGGISYNEQFF
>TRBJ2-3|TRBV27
CASSLFSITSVSTDTQYF
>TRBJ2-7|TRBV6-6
CASNDGHDYEQYF
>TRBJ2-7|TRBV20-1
CSARDLTGPGYEQYF
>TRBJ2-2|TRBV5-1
CASTGNHANTGELFF
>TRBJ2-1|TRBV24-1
CATSDRRQGADEQFF
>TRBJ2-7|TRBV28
CASSSGTSGGDRYEQYF
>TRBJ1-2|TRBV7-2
CASRNTGGNLYGYTF
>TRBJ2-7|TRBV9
CASSASSQYEQYF
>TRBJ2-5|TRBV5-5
CASRNRGLGGETQYF
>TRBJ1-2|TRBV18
CASSRGREDYGYTF
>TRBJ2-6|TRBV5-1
CASSLQGATDVLTF
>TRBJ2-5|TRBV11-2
CASSPRRQVGETQYF